This T cell receptor (beta chain) was captured by sequencing in a study of PD-1 blockade in mismatch repair-deficient tumors (dated by TCRdb to about 2017). In terms of the full investigation: The trial enrolled some 82 consecutive patients with more than ten mismatch repair-deficient cancer types between September 2013 and 2016, all previously treated and progressing. Tumor-associated T cell clones were tracked in the peripheral blood of patients responding to PD-1 blockade by deep sequencing of TCR CDR3 regions.

Note on this clone: Its antigen is not yet known. No quality values exist for individual bases; no much larger clone is one base distant.

V is cut by 0 bases and J by 4 bases, and the space between the germline ends is 4 bases. Looking up the germline V gene yields CDR1 SGHDT and CDR2 YYEEEE. The CDR3 covers 12 residues, taking in both the cysteine and the phenylalanine. Only CDR3 DNA remains: 36 bases, in frame from the first base. Receptor amplification or capture employed the immunoSEQ multiplex PCR assay. The table comes from immuneACCESS by way of TCRdb, which keeps in-frame sequences with V and J called. Part of the clones is missing from these tables; in studies checked, under half for an unresolved V gene and the rest for unknown reasons. Recorded for this sample are tens of thousands of clones; 81% of them occurred a single time. 2.5% to 3% of the sample is in the top ten clones. The time point label for this specimen denotes: peripheral blood 12 weeks after first pembrolizumab dose. Mismatch repair deficiency in every enrolled patient was established by polymerase chain reaction or immunohistochemistry. Three patients who responded to pembrolizumab therapy underwent TCR sequencing. Pembrolizumab PD-1 blockade was prospectively tested in advanced mismatch repair-deficient cancers, regardless of tissue of origin, in the phase II trial. Peripheral blood T cell samples were serially collected before and at multiple times after PD-1 blockade was started. Blood sampling times were reported as weeks after the first pembrolizumab dose.

Results the study describes overall, beyond this receptor: Rapid expansion after pembrolizumab followed by contraction, generally before radiologic responses, was shown by tumor-resident clones, which were often undetectable in blood before treatment.

The sequence joins TRBV5-6 to TRBJ1-1, with no D gene named confidently. The receptor was isolated from an adult with mismatch repair-deficient cancer. Sample: peripheral blood, taken 12 weeks after starting pembrolizumab. The DNA sequence follows: TGTGCCAGCAGCTTGGGGCTCACTGAAGCTTTCTTT. The resulting protein is CASSLGLTEAFF.